One and the same sample provided the 23 T cell receptor beta chains below, sequenced in a study of early T cells in non-severe SARS-CoV-2 infection. TCRdb reprocessed the 5' RACE reads with MiXCR, giving one entry per CDR3 protein. The data hold roughly 120,000 distinct CDR3 sequences, with about 15% observed a single time. Sequenced input: whole blood. These receptors came from an adult who was a healthcare worker with PCR-confirmed SARS-CoV-2 infection or an uninfected control (not recorded which).

This clonotype was seen a handful of times. This chain uses TRBV7-6 with TRBJ1-2; TRBD1 matches at 9 bases. CDR3 length: 13 amino acids. V gave up 7 bases and J gave up 6 bases; unmatched junction bases: 6. The germline V gene has CDR1 SGHVS and CDR2 FNYEAQ. CDR3 loop: CASKGQGRHGYTF. The CDR3 DNA reads as TGTGCCAGCAAGGGACAGGGACGCCATGGCTACACCTTC.

The chain is built from TRBV5-1 and TRBJ2-4, with D unresolved. Trimming took 4 bases from V and 6 from J, leaving 17 bases between them. This CDR3 is built from 15 residues. The germline V gene has CDR1 SGHRS and CDR2 YFSETQ. Written as DNA, the CDR3 is TGCGCCAGCAGCCTTTCCGACGGCCACGGAAACATTCAGTACTTC. Its translation: CASSLSDGHGNIQYF.

The sample holds a few counts of this clonotype. The CDR3 DNA reads as TGCGCCAGCAGCCAAGATGGGGGGGTGAGCTCCTACAATGAGCAGTTCTTC. Encoded protein: CASSQDGGVSSYNEQFF. This chain uses TRBV4-1 with TRBJ2-1; 7 positions agree with TRBD2. Germline values: CDR1 MGHRA, CDR2 YSYEKL. Trimming at V came to 0 bases and at J to 0 bases, leaving 5 bases not matched to a gene. CDR3 length: 17 amino acids.

This clonotype was detected a few times. This chain joins TRBV4-1 and TRBJ2-5; the D is unclear. This CDR3 has 16 amino acids. V shed 2 bases and J shed 1 base, with 14 bases lying between them. Germline CDR1 is MGHRA and CDR2 is YSYEKL. The CDR3 loop reads CASSQKRHHSQETQYF. In DNA, the CDR3 is TGCGCCAGCAGCCAAAAGCGACACCATTCCCAAGAGACCCAGTACTTC.

Ten or more counts support this clonotype. The chain carries TRBV30 and TRBJ1-6; TRBD1 matches 8 bases. The CDR3 contains 13 residues. J gave up 9 bases and V 3 bases, and 4 bases lay outside the gene matches. CDR1 is GTSNPN, CDR2 SVGIG, per germline (reference sequence). CDR3 DNA sequence: TGTGCCTGGAGCGGACAGGGTGGTTCACCCCTCCACTTT. It yields the protein CAWSGQGGSPLHF.

The chain joins TRBV29-1 to TRBJ2-1, with D unresolved. Germline V gene lookup returns CDR1 SQVTM and CDR2 ANQGSEA. The CDR3 consists of 14 residues. V was trimmed by 3 bases and J by 0 bases, leaving 9 bases between them. The CDR3 protein is CSVDPPFSYNEQFF. The CDR3 DNA reads as TGCAGCGTTGATCCTCCCTTCTCCTACAATGAGCAGTTCTTC.

This clonotype appeared many times. The chain combines TRBV6-5 with TRBJ1-1; 9 nucleotides agree with TRBD1. The V and J ends lost 4 bases and 0 bases, in that order; junction bases with no gene match: 6. The germline V gene has CDR1 MNHEY and CDR2 SVGAGI. The CDR3 has 16 amino acids. CDR3 amino acids: CASSSLRTGVNTEAFF. As DNA, the CDR3 is TGTGCCAGCAGTTCTTTAAGGACAGGGGTGAACACTGAAGCTTTCTTT.

This clonotype was counted between two and nine times. The chain employs TRBV5-5 and TRBJ2-5; D ambiguous. The CDR3 length is 14 residues. The V end lost 4 bases, the J end lost 2 bases, and 12 bases lay between the germline ends. The germline V gene encodes CDR1 SGHKS and CDR2 YYEKEE (reference sequence). The CDR3, as DNA: TGTGCCAGCAGCCCCGCACCTGGGCAAGAGACCCAGTACTTC. Translated: CASSPAPGQETQYF.

The chain combines TRBV7-9 with TRBJ1-2; 8 bases map to TRBD1. The CDR3 length is 16 residues. V lost 6 bases to trimming and J lost 0 bases; unmatched junction nucleotides: 9. Germline-derived CDR1 and CDR2 are SEHNR and FQNEAQ (reference sequence). CDR3 protein: CASRRGDRRTNYGYTF. As DNA, the CDR3 is TGTGCCAGCAGGAGGGGGGACAGGCGAACTAACTATGGCTACACCTTC.

The chain is built from TRBV15 and TRBJ1-3; no clear D. From germline, CDR1 is LNHNV and CDR2 YYDKDF (reference sequence). The CDR3 length is 15 residues. V dropped 7 bases and J dropped 0 bases, with 13 bases sitting between them. CDR3 loop: CATTNRVISGNTIYF. Here the CDR3 DNA reads TGTGCCACCACGAATCGGGTTATCTCTGGAAACACCATATATTTT.

This clonotype was detected only a few times. The chain is built from TRBV27 and TRBJ2-5, with a tentative D call TRBD2 (7 bases). The CDR3 contains 14 residues. V dropped 2 bases and J dropped 7 bases, with 14 bases sitting between them. Germline V gene lookup returns CDR1 MNHEY and CDR2 SMNVEV (reference sequence). The CDR3 sequence: CASSLAGAWGTQYF. In nucleotides, the CDR3 is TGTGCCAGCAGTTTAGCGGGGGCCTGGGGGACCCAGTACTTC.

This clonotype was counted at least ten times. The rearrangement joins TRBV5-5 to TRBJ1-2; D is undetermined. This CDR3 is built from 15 residues. The V gene lost 1 base and the J gene lost 4 bases, with 14 bases spanning the gap. Germline CDR1 and CDR2: SGHKS and YYEKEE (reference sequence). In DNA, the CDR3 is TGTGCCAGCAGCTTGCCCGTCCCTTCTGGCTATGGCTACACCTTC. This encodes CASSLPVPSGYGYTF.

The V call is TRBV9, the J call TRBJ2-2; D is unclear. Germline CDR1 is SGDLS and CDR2 is YYNGEE. Trimming left V 0 bases short and J 5 bases short, with 11 bases between. CDR3 length: 15 residues. In DNA, the CDR3 is TGTGCCAGCAGCGTAGCTACCGGGTATACCGGGGAGCTGTTTTTT. It yields the protein CASSVATGYTGELFF.

This clonotype turned up a few times. This chain joins TRBV7-9 and TRBJ2-7; a possible D gene is TRBD1 (5 bases). V was trimmed by 5 bases and J by 4 bases, leaving 15 bases between them. Per the germline V gene, CDR1 is SEHNR and CDR2 is FQNEAQ (reference sequence). The CDR3 runs to 14 residues. CDR3 protein: CASSKGSLPYEQYF. The CDR3 DNA reads as TGTGCCAGCAGCAAGGGGTCATTGCCTTACGAGCAGTACTTC.

This chain uses TRBV20-1 with TRBJ1-5; TRBD1 matches at 8 bases. The trim removed 0 bases at V and 5 bases at J, leaving 3 bases unmatched. Germline V gene lookup returns CDR1 DFQATT and CDR2 SNEGSKA (reference sequence). The CDR3 has 14 residues. The CDR3 coding sequence is TGCAGTGCTAGAGATTGGGGACAGGATCAGCCCCAGCATTTT. This encodes CSARDWGQDQPQHF.

The sample holds many counts of this clonotype. The CDR3 sequence: CASGLAPRTDTQYF. CDR3 nucleotides: TGTGCCAGCGGGCTAGCTCCCCGCACAGATACGCAGTATTTT. This chain uses TRBV6-2 or TRBV6-3 with TRBJ2-3, with TRBD2 as a possible D gene (5 bases). CDR1 and CDR2 (germline): MNHEY, SVGEGT. The CDR3 consists of 14 residues. The V end lost 8 bases, the J end lost 1 base, and 13 bases lay between the germline ends.

This chain uses TRBV25-1 with TRBJ2-3; no clear D. Germline values: CDR1 MGHDK, CDR2 SYGVNS. The CDR3 is made up of 14 amino acids. Trimming took 1 base from V and 2 from J, leaving 7 bases between them. The chain's CDR3 is CASSESGPTDTQYF. CDR3 DNA sequence: TGTGCCAGCAGTGAATCCGGGCCCACAGATACGCAGTATTTT.

The V and J genes are TRBV7-2 and TRBJ2-3; D is ambiguous. The CDR3 has 14 amino acids. The germline V gene encodes CDR1 SGHTA and CDR2 FQGNSA. Trimming shortened V by 5 bases and J by 2 bases, and 11 bases separated the two germline ends. The CDR3: CASSLSGYTDTQYF. The CDR3 DNA sequence: TGTGCCAGCAGCCTATCGGGCTACACAGATACGCAGTATTTT.

Only a few counts were recorded for this clonotype. V is TRBV2 and J is TRBJ2-3; the match to TRBD1 covers 8 bases. The trim removed 3 bases at V and 4 bases at J, leaving 6 bases unmatched. From germline, CDR1 is SNHLY and CDR2 FYNNEI. The CDR3 is 15 amino acids. The CDR3 loop is CASSDIGQGSDTQYF. CDR3 bases: TGTGCCAGCAGTGATATAGGACAGGGTTCAGATACGCAGTATTTT.

This clonotype was seen at least ten times. V and J are TRBV9 and TRBJ2-7, with 8 bases identical to TRBD2. V trimming: 0 bases; J trimming: 4 bases; junction bases outside the gene matches: 3. CDR1 SGDLS and CDR2 YYNGEE come from the germline V gene. The CDR3 has 14 amino acids. CDR3 amino acids: CASSVGLARYEQYF. DNA of the CDR3: TGTGCCAGCAGCGTAGGACTAGCGAGGTACGAGCAGTACTTC.

This clonotype has a single count. The genes are TRBV10-3 and TRBJ1-1; D is undetermined. The V end was cut by 10 bases, the J end by 2 bases, with 8 bases between. CDR1 and CDR2 from the germline V gene are ENHRY and SYGVKD. This CDR3 contains 11 residues. The CDR3 protein is CATYSNTEAFF. The CDR3 DNA reads as TGTGCCACGTACAGCAACACTGAAGCTTTCTTT.

The rearrangement uses TRBV20-1 and TRBJ2-3; D is tentatively TRBD1 or TRBD2 (5 bases each). Germline CDR1 DFQATT, CDR2 SNEGSKA (reference sequence). V was cut by 3 bases and J by 0 bases, with 13 bases left in between. This CDR3 has 15 residues. The CDR3 here is CSASLWGPSTDTQYF. The DNA of the CDR3 is TGCAGTGCTAGCTTGTGGGGACCCAGCACAGATACGCAGTATTTT.

This clonotype appeared a few times. The V and J genes are TRBV9 and TRBJ2-3; TRBD2 matches at 9 bases. Germline lookup yields CDR1 SGDLS and CDR2 YYNGEE. This CDR3 contains 17 residues. V was clipped by 4 bases and J by 6 bases; unmatched bases: 15. The CDR3 DNA reads TGTGCCAGCAGCCCCCGATGGAAGCGGGGGGTAGGTGATACGCAGTATTTT. This sequence encodes CASSPRWKRGVGDTQYF.